The clone carrying this TCR beta chain was detected a few times. Its specificity is unknown. TCRdb re-called the reads through MiXCR, storing one row per CDR3 protein. The sample yields approximately 1,000,000 distinct CDR3 sequences, less than 35% seen once. The data derive from a study of T cell repertoires in cytomegalovirus infection. Study observations and caveats: Individuals carrying CMV plus the relevant HLA were identified by cumulative frequency of public TCR beta families. Predominance within the ex vivo response was attributable to HLA-C-restricted CMV-specific TCR beta clonotypes.

Germline lookup yields CDR1 MDHEN and CDR2 SYDVKM. The V gene lost 3 bases and the J gene lost 4 bases, with 12 bases spanning the gap. CDR3 length: 14 amino acids. The clonotype originates from a human donor in good health (CMV status not recorded). Some clones in this sample may be carry-over from other donors' samples. The source was cultured CD8+ T cells from PBMCs, collected from culture after CMV antigen stimulation. The rearrangement links TRBV28 to TRBJ2-5; D is unresolved. The DNA of the CDR3 is TGTGCCAGCAGTTTGTACCGGGCACGAGAGACCCAGTACTTC. It is translated as CASSLYRARETQYF.